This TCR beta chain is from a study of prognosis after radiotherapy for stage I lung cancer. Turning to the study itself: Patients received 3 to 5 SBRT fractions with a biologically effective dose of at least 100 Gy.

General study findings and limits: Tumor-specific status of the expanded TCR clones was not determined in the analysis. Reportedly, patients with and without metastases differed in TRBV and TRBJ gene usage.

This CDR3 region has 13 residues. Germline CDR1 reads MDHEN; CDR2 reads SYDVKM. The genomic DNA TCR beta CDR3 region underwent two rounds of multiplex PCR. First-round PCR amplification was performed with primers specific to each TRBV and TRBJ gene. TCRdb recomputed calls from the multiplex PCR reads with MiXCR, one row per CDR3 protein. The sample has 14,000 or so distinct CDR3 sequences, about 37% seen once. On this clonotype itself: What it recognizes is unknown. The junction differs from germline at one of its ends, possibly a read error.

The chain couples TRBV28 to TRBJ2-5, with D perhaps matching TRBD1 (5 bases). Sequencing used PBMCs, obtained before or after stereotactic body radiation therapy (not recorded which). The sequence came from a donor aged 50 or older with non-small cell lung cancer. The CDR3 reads CASKGPRNETQYF. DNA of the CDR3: TGCGCCAGCAAGGGGCCCCGGAATGAAACCCAGTACTTC.